The 4 T cell receptor beta chains below were found in one sample sequenced in a study of shared clonotypes between healthy human individuals. The method was immunoSEQ multiplex PCR; TCRdb's version includes in-frame clones alone and lacks a portion of them. This sample yields roughly 2.2 million clones, of which over 90% are seen a single time; 0.39% belongs to the top ten. Sequencing was done on a sample of naive CD4+ T cells from PBMCs. As for subset: CD45RA+ positively selected. These receptors were collected from a man younger than 30 in good health. Some clones in this sample may be carry-over from other donors' samples.

About this clone itself: Other DNA sequences in this sample translate to the same CDR3. The chain recombines TRBV4-1 with TRBJ1-5; D possibly corresponds to TRBD1 (6 bases). Trimming shortened V by 4 bases and J by 4 bases, and 11 bases separated the two germline ends. This CDR3 spans 14 amino acids. Germline CDR1 is MGHRA and CDR2 is YSYEKL. The CDR3 loop is CASSPQGGNQPQHF. CDR3 in DNA: TGCGCCAGCAGCCCACAAGGGGGGAATCAGCCCCAGCATTTT.

The J gene is TRBJ2-3, the V gene TRBV5-4; a possible D gene is TRBD2 (5 bases). The CDR3 runs 16 residues. Trimming took off 0 bases at V and 2 bases at J, with 13 bases between the two ends. Germline V gene data show CDR1 as SGHNT and CDR2 as YYREEE (reference sequence). The CDR3 bases are TGTGCCAGCAGCTTGGCGAAACAGCGGTTCACAGATACGCAGTATTTT. The encoded protein is CASSLAKQRFTDTQYF.

The chain employs TRBV5-1 and TRBJ2-3; 11 bases line up with TRBD2. The CDR3 consists of 14 residues. Germline V lookup: CDR1 SGHRS, CDR2 YFSETQ. V shed 4 bases, J shed 7 bases, and the junction held 5 bases outside the gene matches. CDR3: CASSRTSGSYTQYF. The CDR3 nucleotides are TGCGCCAGCAGCCGTACTAGCGGGAGCTATACGCAGTATTTT.

A single count supports this clone. The chain combines TRBV4-3 with TRBJ1-1, with 10 bases lining up with TRBD1. Germline CDR1 and CDR2: LGHNA and YSLEER. The junction had 4 bases not matched to a gene; V was cut back by 4 bases and J by 2 bases. The CDR3 has 15 residues. CDR3 amino acids: CASSRSTGGNTEAFF. The CDR3 region has the DNA TGCGCCAGCAGCCGGTCGACAGGGGGCAACACTGAAGCTTTCTTT.